This T cell receptor (beta chain) appears in the sequencing data of a study of blood T cell repertoires in COVID-19. Generated by immunoSEQ multiplex PCR, the TCRdb table keeps only in-frame clones and is missing some. The table lists around 80,000 clones, about 88% of them singletons. Germline V gene sequence: CDR1 SGHRS, CDR2 YFSETQ. CDR3 length: 16 amino acids. V lost 0 bases and J lost 6, with 13 bases in between. This TCR was recovered from a human donor in a cohort sampled during active COVID-19. The sequencing sample was made of peripheral blood. V gene TRBV5-1 combines with J gene TRBJ1-6, with D possibly TRBD1 on 5 matching bases. The CDR3 loop reads CASSLGVQEGNSPLHF. The CDR3 DNA is TGCGCCAGCAGCTTGGGGGTACAGGAGGGTAATTCACCCCTCCACTTT.